The rows below give T cell receptor beta chains drawn from one sample of a study of control samples from healthy donors and cancer patients. Clones were sequenced by immunoSEQ multiplex PCR, and TCRdb holds only the in-frame ones, with some missing. The table shows some 110,000 clones, with around nine tenths occurring only once. Material for sequencing was blood. The receptors were sampled from a woman aged 70-85 years in good health. Both conserved end residues are part of each CDR3. Each record gives: J gene, V gene, CDR3 protein.

TRBJ2-7 TRBV5-1 CASSIATGSYEQYF
TRBJ2-7 TRBV11-2 CASSLAGGATYEQYF
TRBJ1-3 TRBV6-1 CASSDLQGVGGNTIYF
TRBJ1-1 TRBV2 CASSDLPLLRGGPEAFF
TRBJ1-5 TRBV6-1 CASTMQGVVQPQHF
TRBJ1-6 TRBV5-8 CASRRDLAGYNSPLHF
TRBJ2-2 TRBV15 CATSPRSGTGELFF
TRBJ1-1 TRBV5-1 CASSLEHGLNTEAFF
TRBJ1-5 TRBV5-5 CASSLFSEGNQPQHF
TRBJ1-1 TRBV11-2 CASSLVENTEAFF
TRBJ2-3 TRBV2 CASRPGHLGDTQYF
TRBJ1-4 TRBV6-6 CASRDGGGRDEKLFF
TRBJ2-7 TRBV7-2 CASSLDRVEQYF
TRBJ1-2 TRBV2 CASSDSSGYGYTF
TRBJ1-1 TRBV7-9 CASSLGGRSDTEAFF
TRBJ1-1 TRBV3-1/TRBV3-2 CASSSWTGGASEAFF
TRBJ1-3 TRBV27 CASSLSVGNTIYF
TRBJ1-4 TRBV9 CASSVDGTGQEKLFF